Listed below are T cell receptor beta chains from one sample, sequenced in a study of shared clonotypes between healthy human individuals. Assay: immunoSEQ multiplex PCR; the TCRdb copy retains only in-frame clones and omits some. Among roughly 330,000 clones, around two thirds were seen once, and the ten largest hold around a tenth. Sequencing input: memory CD4+ T cells sorted from blood. The receptor set was obtained from a man under 40 in good health. Each CDR3 is given with its conserved first and last residue.

j_call: TRBJ2-1; v_call: TRBV6-1; cdr3_aa: CASSSPANEQFF
j_call: TRBJ2-3; v_call: TRBV5-4; cdr3_aa: CASSLSDPSTDTQYF
j_call: TRBJ2-1; v_call: TRBV9; cdr3_aa: CASSADGHNEQFF
j_call: TRBJ2-7; v_call: TRBV6-1; cdr3_aa: CASSDPERGYSYEQYF
j_call: TRBJ2-3; v_call: TRBV29-1; cdr3_aa: CSVGGGSGTDTQYF
j_call: TRBJ1-1; v_call: TRBV29-1; cdr3_aa: CSGRGQAASAFF
j_call: TRBJ2-3; v_call: TRBV27; cdr3_aa: CASSLRGQGRSTDTQYF
j_call: TRBJ2-7; v_call: TRBV18; cdr3_aa: CASSPPLRDYEQYF
j_call: TRBJ2-1; v_call: TRBV5-1; cdr3_aa: CASSLDWDRSADEQFF
j_call: TRBJ1-3; v_call: TRBV5-6; cdr3_aa: CASSWDPGTPGNTIYF
j_call: TRBJ2-3; v_call: TRBV29-1; cdr3_aa: CSVTGTSGRGDTQYF
j_call: TRBJ2-5; v_call: TRBV7-3; cdr3_aa: CASSLFETETQYF
j_call: TRBJ2-4; v_call: TRBV21-1; cdr3_aa: CASSKCYNIQYF
j_call: TRBJ2-5; v_call: TRBV6-1; cdr3_aa: CASGYRGDAETQYF
j_call: TRBJ1-2; v_call: TRBV6-1; cdr3_aa: CASVQGHPYGYTF
j_call: TRBJ2-7; v_call: TRBV4-1; cdr3_aa: CASSHVRAPGGDEQYF
j_call: TRBJ2-2; v_call: TRBV2; cdr3_aa: CASSDDLYTGELFF
j_call: TRBJ2-4; v_call: TRBV7-3; cdr3_aa: CASSLMQGDIQYF
j_call: TRBJ1-3; v_call: TRBV5-5; cdr3_aa: CASSLMAEAGNTIYF
j_call: TRBJ1-3; v_call: TRBV18; cdr3_aa: CVSSPDSRPGNTIYF
j_call: TRBJ1-1; v_call: TRBV29-1; cdr3_aa: CSVTQGLGNTEAFF
j_call: TRBJ1-2; v_call: TRBV27; cdr3_aa: CASSPHTVYGYTF
j_call: TRBJ2-2; v_call: TRBV5-1; cdr3_aa: CASSPTGTSGKLVELFF
j_call: TRBJ2-1; v_call: TRBV10-2; cdr3_aa: CASRVTGVSYNEQFF
j_call: TRBJ2-1; v_call: TRBV7-6; cdr3_aa: CASSASGSSYNEQFF
j_call: TRBJ2-7; v_call: TRBV5-8; cdr3_aa: CASSRTGHYEQYF
j_call: TRBJ2-2; v_call: TRBV19; cdr3_aa: CASKAGLAVAGELFF
j_call: TRBJ2-7; v_call: TRBV2; cdr3_aa: CASRGGLAGGSKQYF
j_call: TRBJ2-3; v_call: TRBV29-1; cdr3_aa: CSVEDGASSDTQYF
j_call: TRBJ2-5; v_call: TRBV5-6; cdr3_aa: CASSVGQFVEETQYF
j_call: TRBJ1-1; v_call: TRBV19; cdr3_aa: CASSTRTGTHTEAFF
j_call: TRBJ2-1; v_call: TRBV18; cdr3_aa: CASSPGGTSGNNEQFF
j_call: TRBJ2-3; v_call: TRBV5-1; cdr3_aa: CASSLRGMGTDTQYF
j_call: TRBJ1-5; v_call: TRBV6-1; cdr3_aa: CASSALEDAPQHF
j_call: TRBJ2-7; v_call: TRBV20-1; cdr3_aa: CSARGSEQYF
j_call: TRBJ2-7; v_call: TRBV27; cdr3_aa: CASSIGADHAYEQYF
j_call: TRBJ2-1; v_call: TRBV2; cdr3_aa: CASKFGTGRPNEQFF
j_call: TRBJ2-3; v_call: TRBV6-5; cdr3_aa: CASRWDSRTDTQYF
j_call: TRBJ1-2; v_call: TRBV28; cdr3_aa: CASSNSNPYGYTF
j_call: TRBJ2-5; v_call: TRBV18; cdr3_aa: CASSPKGQGGETQYF
j_call: TRBJ2-1; v_call: TRBV19; cdr3_aa: CASSTGTGKSSYNEQFF
j_call: TRBJ2-3; v_call: TRBV5-5; cdr3_aa: CASSWQQGTDTQYF
j_call: TRBJ2-7; v_call: TRBV10-3; cdr3_aa: CAISAPQGALYEQYF
j_call: TRBJ2-3; v_call: TRBV10-2; cdr3_aa: CASSSKVTQYF
j_call: TRBJ2-5; v_call: TRBV20-1; cdr3_aa: CSARGVATQYF
j_call: TRBJ2-5; v_call: TRBV7-9; cdr3_aa: CASSLVLQETQYF
j_call: TRBJ2-3; v_call: TRBV10-3; cdr3_aa: CAISDPNRGPDTQYF
j_call: TRBJ2-3; v_call: TRBV6-1; cdr3_aa: CASSEVAGGRDTQYF
j_call: TRBJ2-1; v_call: TRBV7-3; cdr3_aa: CASSLASASYNEQFF
j_call: TRBJ2-4; v_call: TRBV5-1; cdr3_aa: CASSSGGFIQNIQYF
j_call: TRBJ2-1; v_call: TRBV9; cdr3_aa: CASSVGLAGGNEQFF
j_call: TRBJ2-4; v_call: TRBV21-1; cdr3_aa: CASSKWGSQRAIAKNIQYF